This passage covers 22 T cell receptor beta chains from one sample sequenced in a study of shared clonotypes between healthy human individuals. Measured with immunoSEQ multiplex PCR; TCRdb has only the in-frame clones, and not every one. This sample has around 2,100,000 clones, with about 95% found just once. Terminally differentiated effector memory CD45RA+ cells were excluded from the naive CD8 cells, which were CD45RO-negative and positively selected for CCR7. Sequenced input: naive CD8+ T cells sorted from blood. The receptors were gathered from a man between 18 and 29 years old in good health.

The chain links TRBV11-2 to TRBJ2-2, with D tentatively TRBD1 (5 bases). The V gene lost 1 base and the J gene lost 4 bases, with 10 bases spanning the gap. Germline CDR1 and CDR2: SGHAT and FQNNGV. The CDR3 runs to 15 residues. The chain's CDR3 is CASSLARASTGELFF. The CDR3 DNA sequence: TGTGCCAGCAGCTTAGCCAGGGCGAGCACCGGGGAGCTGTTTTTT.

J is TRBJ1-1 and V is TRBV10-3; 7 nucleotides match TRBD1. With V trimmed by 0 bases and J by 1 base, 5 bases remained unmatched. The germline gives CDR1 ENHRY, CDR2 SYGVKD. The CDR3 sequence is 16 residues long. The CDR3, as DNA: TGTGCCATCAGTGAGTCATCCGGGACAGAGAACACTGAAGCTTTCTTT. Protein product: CAISESSGTENTEAFF.

This chain's CDR3 is CASSLGRGLGSANTGELFF. The CDR3 DNA follows: TGCGCCAGCAGCTTGGGCCGAGGGTTGGGCAGCGCGAACACCGGGGAGCTGTTTTTT. This sequence joins TRBV5-1 and TRBJ2-2; TRBD2 is a possible D gene (5 bases). CDR1 is SGHRS, CDR2 YFSETQ, per germline. This CDR3 spans 19 amino acids. Trimming removed 0 bases from V and 0 bases from J, with 18 bases in between.

This rearrangement joins TRBV5-6 to TRBJ1-3; no firm D call. Germline V gene sequence: CDR1 SGHDT, CDR2 YYEEEE. V shed 1 base and J shed 0 bases, with 8 bases lying between them. CDR3 length: 15 amino acids. The CDR3: CASSLWNDSGNTIYF. In nucleotides, the CDR3 is TGTGCCAGCAGCTTGTGGAACGACTCTGGAAACACCATATATTTT.

This chain connects TRBV7-9 to TRBJ1-2; D uncertain. From germline, CDR1 is SEHNR and CDR2 FQNEAQ (reference sequence). V shed 1 base and J shed 1 base, with 7 bases lying between them. The CDR3 sequence is 14 residues long. This chain's CDR3 is CASSLVTLNYGYTF. The CDR3 DNA reads TGTGCCAGCAGCTTAGTAACGCTTAACTATGGCTACACCTTC.

The chain is built from TRBV6-5 and TRBJ2-2; TRBD1 is a possible D gene (6 bases). The CDR3 runs 14 residues. The V gene's germline CDR1 is MNHEY and CDR2 SVGAGI. The V end lost 0 bases, the J end lost 6 bases, and 8 bases lay between the germline ends. CDR3: CASSYSQGSGELFF. The CDR3 region has the DNA TGTGCCAGCAGTTACTCTCAGGGGTCCGGGGAGCTGTTTTTT.

V usage is TRBV5-1 and J usage is TRBJ1-1; D possibly corresponds to TRBD1 (5 bases). Germline loops: CDR1 SGHRS, CDR2 YFSETQ. The CDR3 sequence is 13 residues long. V gave up 4 bases and J gave up 4 bases, with 11 bases separating them. In nucleotides, the CDR3 is TGCGCCAGCAGCCCGGGGCTGGGCACTGAAGCTTTCTTT. This sequence encodes CASSPGLGTEAFF.

The CDR3 protein is CASSFQAIIDTQYF. In DNA, the CDR3 is TGTGCCAGCAGCTTTCAGGCCATCATAGATACGCAGTATTTT. The chain employs TRBV5-6 and TRBJ2-3; D not certain. V lost 2 bases, J lost 5 bases, and 12 bases lay in between. Per the germline V gene, CDR1 is SGHDT and CDR2 is YYEEEE. This CDR3 comprises 14 residues.

The gene calls are TRBV7-9 and TRBJ1-1; D not certain. The CDR3 sequence is 11 residues long. The germline V and J ends were trimmed by 5 bases and 8 bases, with 9 bases remaining between them. Germline V lookup: CDR1 SEHNR, CDR2 FQNEAQ (reference sequence). CDR3 sequence: CASSIAEEAFF. The CDR3 DNA reads TGTGCCAGCAGCATTGCAGAGGAAGCTTTCTTT.

Regarding this clone: Distinct nucleotide sequences in the sample also encode this CDR3. The chain couples TRBV5-6 to TRBJ2-1; no reliable D call. Germline values: CDR1 SGHDT, CDR2 YYEEEE. The CDR3 covers 13 residues. The ends were cut back, 4 bases at V and 0 bases at J, with 5 bases in the middle. CDR3 sequence reads: CASSLDSYNEQFF. The DNA for the CDR3 is TGTGCCAGCAGCCTTGACTCCTACAATGAGCAGTTCTTC. The full variable domain, its missing parts supplied by reference TRBV5-6 and TRBJ2-1, is DAGVTQSPTHLIKTRGQQVTLRCSPKSGHDTVSWYQQALGQGPQFIFQYYEEEERQRGNFPDRFSGHQFPNYSSELNVNALLLGDSALYLCASSLDSYNEQFFGPGTRLTVL.

This clone came up once. The same CDR3 also results from other DNA sequences found in this sample. V usage is TRBV5-1 and J usage is TRBJ2-3, with a tentative D call TRBD2 (5 bases). CDR3 size: 15 residues. V gave up 0 bases and J gave up 1 base, with 9 bases separating them. From germline, CDR1 is SGHRS and CDR2 YFSETQ. The CDR3 nucleotides read TGCGCCAGCAGCTTGGAGCGGTGGGGCACAGATACGCAGTATTTT. Translating it yields CASSLERWGTDTQYF.

The chain is built from TRBV11-2 and TRBJ2-7; the D is unclear. Germline V gives CDR1 SGHAT, CDR2 FQNNGV. The CDR3 is made up of 12 amino acids. V lost 5 bases, J lost 5 bases, and 10 bases lay in between. In DNA, the CDR3 is TGTGCCAGCAGCCCGGGCCTCAACGAGCAGTACTTC. Its protein product is CASSPGLNEQYF.

This clone was seen a few times. The rearrangement links TRBV5-5 to TRBJ2-2, with a possible D match to TRBD1 (5 bases). The CDR3 loop spans 15 amino acids. Trimming shortened V by 1 base and J by 6 bases, and 13 bases separated the two germline ends. CDR1 is SGHKS and CDR2 is YYEKEE in the germline V gene (reference sequence). DNA for the CDR3: TGTGCCAGCAGCTTGCAGGGTAATAGTGCCGGGGAGCTGTTTTTT. This encodes CASSLQGNSAGELFF.

This clone has just one count. In DNA, the CDR3 is TGCGCCAGCAGCCAAGAAACGGGGATGGACGAGCAGTACTTC. Protein: CASSQETGMDEQYF. The chain recombines TRBV4-1 with TRBJ2-7, with a weak D call TRBD2 (5 bases). The CDR3 totals 14 residues. V lost 0 bases and J 5 bases, leaving 11 bases between the germline ends. The germline V gene has CDR1 MGHRA and CDR2 YSYEKL.

The chain has TRBV6-5 and TRBJ2-1; D might be TRBD2 (6 bases). This CDR3 has 14 amino acids. The germline gives CDR1 MNHEY, CDR2 SVGAGI. Between the trimmed V and J ends, which lost 4 bases and 7 bases, there was a span of 14 bases. For the CDR3, the DNA is TGTGCCAGCAGTTCCGACGGGAGAGGTAATGAGCAGTTCTTC. Encoded protein: CASSSDGRGNEQFF.

On this clone: The junction does not match germline at one end; this may be a read error. This chain joins TRBV7-7 and TRBJ2-3; 7 positions match TRBD2. Germline V gives CDR1 SSHAT, CDR2 FNYEAQ (reference sequence). The CDR3 extends over 19 amino acids. The CDR3, as DNA: TGTGCTAGCAGCTTAGAGGCAGCGGGGACTTTTCTTAGCACAGATACGCAGTATTTT. Amino acid sequence: CASSLEAAGTFLSTDTQYF. The variable domain in full, with the rest retrieved from reference TRBV7-7 and TRBJ2-3, is GAGVSQSPRYKVTKRGQDVTLRCDPISSHATLYWYQQALGQGPEFLTYFNYEAQPDKSGLPSDRFSAERPEGSISTLTIQRTEQRDSAMYRCASSLEAAGTFLSTDTQYFGPGTRLTVL.

The chain is built from TRBV5-4 and TRBJ2-3; 11 positions agree with TRBD2. Trimming removed 4 bases from V and 3 bases from J; junction bases left unmatched: 4. Germline V gene data show CDR1 as SGHNT and CDR2 as YYREEE (reference sequence). The CDR3 length is 15 residues. In nucleotides, the CDR3 is TGTGCCAGCAGCCCACCTAGCGGGAGGACAGATACGCAGTATTTT. Its translation: CASSPPSGRTDTQYF.

The V call is TRBV4-3, the J call TRBJ2-1, with 7 bases aligning to TRBD2. V lost 3 bases and J lost 5; bases outside the gene matches: 13. The length of the CDR3 is 17 residues. Per germline, CDR1 LGHNA and CDR2 YSLEER. The CDR3 region has the DNA TGCGCCAGCAGCCATTACGGGGAGGGTAGCGGAGACAATGAGCAGTTCTTC. It specifies CASSHYGEGSGDNEQFF.

J is TRBJ1-1 and V is TRBV19; D unclear. V dropped 3 bases and J dropped 5 bases, with 13 bases sitting between them. The germline CDR1 and CDR2 sequences are LNHDA and SQIVND (reference sequence). This CDR3 is built from 14 residues. The CDR3 is CASSIGPRGTEAFF. As DNA, the CDR3 is TGTGCCAGTAGTATTGGGCCCCGAGGGACTGAAGCTTTCTTT.

V and J are TRBV12-5 and TRBJ1-4; TRBD1 aligns across 9 bases. Per germline, CDR1 LGHNT and CDR2 FRNRAP. The ends lost 6 bases at V and 6 bases at J; junction bases unmatched: 5. The CDR3 totals 14 residues. Here the CDR3 DNA reads TGTGCTAGTGGACCTACAGGGGGCCATGAAAAACTGTTTTTT. The encoded protein is CASGPTGGHEKLFF. The whole variable domain, remainder taken from reference TRBV12-5 and TRBJ1-4, is DARVTQTPRHKVTEMGQEVTMRCQPILGHNTVFWYRQTMMQGLELLAYFRNRAPLDDSGMPKDRFSAEMPDATLATLKIQPSEPRDSAVYFCASGPTGGHEKLFFGSGTQLSVL.

In DNA form, the CDR3 reads TGTGCCAGCAGTGCCAGAGAGGATGGCTACACCTTC. Protein product: CASSAREDGYTF. The chain employs TRBV6-5 and TRBJ1-2, with no clear D. Germline CDR1 reads MNHEY; CDR2 reads SVGAGI. V was shortened by 5 bases and J by 6 bases, with 10 bases between the two germline ends. The CDR3 spans 12 residues.

In the case of this clone: Other DNA sequences within the sample encode an identical CDR3. J is TRBJ2-7 and V is TRBV4-1; D remains ambiguous. CDR1 MGHRA and CDR2 YSYEKL come from the germline V gene. The CDR3 totals 14 residues. Trimming took off 9 bases at V and 3 bases at J, with 18 bases between the two ends. CDR3 in amino acids: CASSQERRSYEQYF. CDR3 sequence (DNA): TGCGCCAGTTCTCAGGAGAGGAGAAGCTACGAGCAGTACTTC.